The 18 T cell receptor beta chains below come from one sample, sequenced in a study of early T cells in non-severe SARS-CoV-2 infection. TCRdb itself ran the 5' RACE reads through MiXCR, one entry per CDR3 protein. The table includes more than 70,000 distinct CDR3 sequences, around an eighth detected once. The sequencing sample was made of whole blood. The receptors shown here come from an adult who was a healthcare worker with PCR-confirmed SARS-CoV-2 infection or an uninfected control (not recorded which).

V is TRBV11-2 and J is TRBJ2-7; D perhaps matches TRBD2 (6 bases). V gave up 1 base and J gave up 6 bases, with 16 bases separating them. This CDR3 region has 15 residues. CDR1 and CDR2 from the germline V gene are SGHAT and FQNNGV. The CDR3 spells CASSLAGGTYGEQYF. The CDR3 DNA reads as TGTGCCAGCAGCTTAGCTGGGGGGACCTACGGCGAGCAGTACTTC.

CDR3 nucleotide sequence: TGTGCCAGCAGCTCGGAGGGACAGGGAACCACCGGGGAGCTGTTTTTT. Translating it yields CASSSEGQGTTGELFF. V is TRBV5-4 and J is TRBJ2-2, with 9 bases fitting TRBD1. V lost 3 bases, J lost 4 bases, and 7 bases stayed unmatched. Germline loops: CDR1 SGHNT, CDR2 YYREEE (reference sequence). CDR3 length: 16 amino acids.

This clonotype occurred a few times. CDR3 in DNA: TGCGCCAGCAGCCCAAAGGGCGAGGGCAACCGGGAGCAGTACTTC. Translated: CASSPKGEGNREQYF. The rearrangement joins TRBV5-1 to TRBJ2-7; a weak D match, TRBD2 (5 bases). CDR1 and CDR2 from the germline V gene are SGHRS and YFSETQ. With 4 bases removed from V and 7 bases from J, the gap between germline ends came to 21 bases. The CDR3 length is 15 residues.

The chain combines TRBV18 with TRBJ2-3; possible D gene TRBD2, 6 bases. Germline CDR1 is KGHSH and CDR2 is LQKENI. The CDR3 runs 15 residues. V was cut by 0 bases and J by 3 bases, with 10 bases left in between. This chain's CDR3 is CASSPPSAGTDTQYF. Here the CDR3 DNA reads TGTGCCAGCTCACCACCTAGCGCGGGGACAGATACGCAGTATTTT.

The chain uses TRBV20-1 and TRBJ1-2, with D possibly TRBD1 on 6 matching bases. Trimming cost V 5 bases and J 1 base, with 26 bases left between them. Germline V lookup: CDR1 DFQATT, CDR2 SNEGSKA (reference sequence). This CDR3 is 18 amino acids long. CDR3 amino acids: CSAPNFRDTKGVNYGYTF. The DNA for the CDR3 is TGCAGTGCTCCTAATTTCCGGGACACGAAAGGGGTTAACTATGGCTACACCTTC.

This clonotype was counted between two and nine times. J is TRBJ1-1 and V is TRBV6-5, with a possible D match to TRBD1 (6 bases). The CDR3 runs to 16 residues. CDR1 is MNHEY, CDR2 SVGAGI, per germline. V was shortened by 0 bases and J by 1 base, with 12 bases between the two germline ends. The CDR3 DNA sequence: TGTGCCAGCAGTTACTCCAGTAACAGGGCGAACACTGAAGCTTTCTTT. Translated, it gives CASSYSSNRANTEAFF.

This clonotype came up a few times. This rearrangement joins TRBV5-6 to TRBJ2-3, with D unresolved. This CDR3 is built from 14 residues. CDR1 and CDR2 from the germline V gene are SGHDT and YYEEEE. V lost 0 bases to trimming and J lost 6 bases, with 11 bases between them. This CDR3 reads CASSLGPAVDTQYF. The CDR3 bases are TGTGCCAGCAGCTTGGGACCGGCGGTGGATACGCAGTATTTT.

In its sample, this clonotype was seen many times. The V call is TRBV12-3 or TRBV12-4, the J call TRBJ1-5; TRBD1 is a possible D gene (5 bases). Trimming took off 6 bases at V and 0 bases at J, with 12 bases between the two ends. CDR3 length: 15 residues. The CDR3 DNA is TGTGCCAGCAGCCCTGCGCAGGGTAGCAATCAGCCCCAGCATTTT. Protein sequence: CASSPAQGSNQPQHF.

The V and J genes are TRBV11-2 and TRBJ2-1; 9 bases map to TRBD1. There are 14 residues in the CDR3. V shed 4 bases, J shed 7 bases, and the junction held 5 bases outside the gene matches. Germline V gene lookup returns CDR1 SGHAT and CDR2 FQNNGV. CDR3 loop: CASSSGTGRNEQFF. The CDR3 bases are TGTGCCAGCAGCTCCGGGACAGGGAGGAATGAGCAGTTCTTC.

The chain employs TRBV30 and TRBJ2-5, with D perhaps TRBD2 (5 bases). Trimming took off 5 bases at V and 1 base at J, with 11 bases between the two ends. Germline CDR1 reads GTSNPN; CDR2 reads SVGIG (reference sequence). CDR3 length: 13 residues. CDR3 sequence reads: CAWGKDFQETQYF. CDR3 nucleotides: TGTGCCTGGGGGAAGGACTTCCAAGAGACCCAGTACTTC.

This clonotype has more than one count but fewer than ten. The J gene is TRBJ2-7, the V gene TRBV11-1; the D is unclear. CDR1 is SGHAT and CDR2 is FQDESV in the germline V gene (reference sequence). Trimming pared 1 base from V and 10 bases from J, leaving 8 bases between. CDR3 length: 11 amino acids. The CDR3 coding sequence is TGTGCCAGCAGCTTAGAAAGTACCCAGTACTTC. Translated: CASSLESTQYF.

The V and J genes are TRBV14 and TRBJ2-5; 10 bases map to TRBD2. Germline CDR1 SGHDN, CDR2 FVKESK. The CDR3 totals 15 residues. V trimming: 0 bases; J trimming: 4 bases; junction bases outside the gene matches: 2. CDR3 region: CASSQDLAGAETQYF. The CDR3 DNA follows: TGTGCCAGCAGCCAAGATCTAGCGGGAGCAGAGACCCAGTACTTC.

At least ten counts were recorded for this clonotype. The rearrangement links TRBV4-1 to TRBJ2-1; 8 positions agree with TRBD2. This CDR3 is 17 amino acids long. Germline V lookup: CDR1 MGHRA, CDR2 YSYEKL. With V trimmed by 6 bases and J by 0 bases, 10 bases remained unmatched. The CDR3 DNA is TGCGCCAGCAGACAGACTAGCGACAATCCCTCCTACAATGAGCAGTTCTTC. It yields the protein CASRQTSDNPSYNEQFF.

The J gene is TRBJ2-4, the V gene TRBV29-1; possible D gene TRBD2, 5 bases. CDR1 and CDR2 from the germline V gene are SQVTM and ANQGSEA. Deletions cut 2 bases from V and 8 bases from J, with 10 bases between. The CDR3 is 12 amino acids. CDR3 amino acids: CSVEFVGDIQYF. CDR3 nucleotides: TGCAGCGTTGAATTTGTGGGAGACATTCAGTACTTC.

The CDR3 loop is CASSSGNHRGDNEQFF. The CDR3 DNA is TGTGCCAGCAGTTCGGGAAACCACAGGGGGGACAATGAGCAGTTCTTC. This rearrangement joins TRBV5-4 to TRBJ2-1; 8 bases agree with TRBD1. Germline CDR1 and CDR2: SGHNT and YYREEE (reference sequence). The CDR3 is 16 amino acids. The junction had 12 bases not matched to a gene; V was cut back by 5 bases and J by 5 bases.

This clonotype occurred a few times. The rearrangement links TRBV11-2 to TRBJ1-1, with D hard to call. V was trimmed by 3 bases and J by 8 bases, leaving 10 bases between them. CDR1 and CDR2 from the germline V gene are SGHAT and FQNNGV. The CDR3 totals 12 residues. CDR3 bases: TGTGCCAGCAGCTTGACATTCGGGGAAGCTTTCTTT. Its protein product is CASSLTFGEAFF.

J is TRBJ1-1 and V is TRBV29-1; the D is unclear. Germline assignment: CDR1 SQVTM and CDR2 ANQGSEA. The CDR3 runs 12 residues. V was shortened by 3 bases and J by 3 bases, with 8 bases between the two germline ends. The CDR3 here is CSVDGHHTEAFF. Here the CDR3 DNA reads TGCAGCGTTGATGGCCACCACACTGAAGCTTTCTTT.

The V call is TRBV9, the J call TRBJ2-6; 9 nucleotides align to TRBD1. In germline, CDR1 is SGDLS, CDR2 YYNGEE. The CDR3 consists of 17 residues. V lost 4 bases and J lost 2; bases outside the gene matches: 7. The CDR3 DNA follows: TGTGCCAGCAGCCCCTGGGACAGGGTAGCTGGGGCCAACGTCCTGACTTTC. Its protein is CASSPWDRVAGANVLTF.